The rows below give T cell receptor beta chains drawn from one sample of a study of spatial heterogeneity in lung cancer. MiXCR, applied by TCRdb to the 5' RACE reads, yields one record per CDR3 protein. The data contain about 100,000 distinct CDR3 sequences, about 4.6% of them singletons. The specimen was lung tumor tissue, collected at surgery. These receptors all come from a male donor with early-stage non-small cell lung cancer. Each CDR3 is given with its conserved first and last residue. Fields, in order: CDR3 DNA, CDR3 protein, clone size, V gene, D gene, J gene. D genes are given only for firm matches. The size field is filled for only some rows; it gives once, few, many or a size class.

TGTGCCAGCAGCCAAGGGAGCGATATCGACGAGCAGTACTTC,CASSQGSDIDEQYF,many,TRBV4-2,.,TRBJ2-7
TGTGCCAGCAGCCCTTGGACAGGGGTTAGTACTGGAAACACCATATATTTT,CASSPWTGVSTGNTIYF,few,TRBV3-1,TRBD1,TRBJ1-3
TGTGCCAGCAGCTTCCGTGGGGGGAGAGAGACCCAGTACTTC,CASSFRGGRETQYF,few,TRBV13,.,TRBJ2-5
TGTGCCAGCAGAGCGAACGGAGAAAAACTGTTTTTT,CASRANGEKLFF,.,TRBV28,.,TRBJ1-4
TGTGCCAGCAGCCAAGGATACGGCTCCGTGAACTTC,CASSQGYGSVNF,.,TRBV3-1,.,TRBJ2-7
TGTGCCAGCAGCTTATCGCCAGGCACAGATACGCAGTATTTT,CASSLSPGTDTQYF,many,TRBV7-8,.,TRBJ2-3
TGCGCCAGCAGCCAAGTCGGAGGGAGTAAGAGGAATGAGCAGTTCTTC,CASSQVGGSKRNEQFF,many,TRBV4-1,.,TRBJ2-1
TGCGCCAGCAGCCAAGCCCAAAGGGGGGCCAACGTCCTGACTTTC,CASSQAQRGANVLTF,many,TRBV4-1,.,TRBJ2-6
TGCAGTGCTATTTCAGGGACGAGACAGCCCCAGCATTTT,CSAISGTRQPQHF,many,TRBV20-1,.,TRBJ1-5
TGCAGTGCTAGTTCTTTACCGGGACTAGCGGGAAATGAGCAGTTCTTC,CSASSLPGLAGNEQFF,many,TRBV20-1,TRBD2,TRBJ2-1
TGCAGTGCTGCCAGGGTGACTGAAGCTTTCTTT,CSAARVTEAFF,many,TRBV20-1,.,TRBJ1-1
TGTGCCAGCAGCTTAGGGGGGCTGGGGGAGACCCAGTACTTC,CASSLGGLGETQYF,many,TRBV7-8,.,TRBJ2-5
TGCAGTGCTAGAGAACCGGGACAGGAAGGGAATTCACCCCTCCACTTT,CSAREPGQEGNSPLHF,many,TRBV20-1,TRBD1,TRBJ1-6
TGTGCCAGCAGCCAAGATAGGGCCGCAGCGAGGGAGCAGTACTTC,CASSQDRAAAREQYF,many,TRBV3-1,.,TRBJ2-7
TGTGCCAGCAACACAGGGGCCACGAACACTGAAGCTTTCTTT,CASNTGATNTEAFF,many,TRBV14,TRBD1,TRBJ1-1
TGTGCCAGCAGCTTAGTCGTCCCCAGCGGTCACAATGAGCAGTTCTTC,CASSLVVPSGHNEQFF,many,TRBV7-8,.,TRBJ2-1
TGCAGTGCCGAAGGGGGCAGGGATACGCAGTATTTT,CSAEGGRDTQYF,many,TRBV20-1,TRBD1,TRBJ2-3
TGTGCCAGCCGAGGGGGTGGGGCCAACGTCCTGACTTTC,CASRGGGANVLTF,many,TRBV4-2,.,TRBJ2-6
TGTGCCAGTACGAACAGGGGGACCGCAACTAATGAAAAACTGTTTTTT,CASTNRGTATNEKLFF,many,TRBV19,TRBD1,TRBJ1-4
TGTGCCAGCAGACGAACAGGGTCACCCCTCCACTTT,CASRRTGSPLHF,few,TRBV3-1,.,TRBJ1-6
TGTGCCAGCAGTTTAGTAGCGGGAGGGCCGGAAGATACGCAGTATTTT,CASSLVAGGPEDTQYF,hyperexpanded,TRBV27,TRBD2,TRBJ2-3
TGTGCCAGCAGCTTGCCCGGACTTAGTCGAGAGACCCAGTACTTC,CASSLPGLSRETQYF,many,TRBV11-1,.,TRBJ2-5
TGTGCCAGCAGCCCCGGACAGTTGGGGGATACGCAGTATTTT,CASSPGQLGDTQYF,many,TRBV5-5,.,TRBJ2-3
TGTGCCACCAGCAGTAACTCGAATGAGCAGTTCTTC,CATSSNSNEQFF,many,TRBV15,.,TRBJ2-1
TGTGCCAGCAGTTTTGATAGGGCGAGGCACGAGCAGTACTTC,CASSFDRARHEQYF,many,TRBV27,.,TRBJ2-7
TGTGCCAGCAGCCCCCATCTGACAGGGAATGAGCAGTTCTTC,CASSPHLTGNEQFF,.,TRBV4-2,TRBD1,TRBJ2-1
TGCAGCGTTGGGACTGGAAACACAGATACGCAGTATTTT,CSVGTGNTDTQYF,many,TRBV29-1,.,TRBJ2-3
TGCGCCAGCAGCGTGGACGGGAGCACAGATACGCAGTATTTT,CASSVDGSTDTQYF,many,TRBV5-1,.,TRBJ2-3
TGTGCCAGCAGTTCAGCACAACGAGGAGGCTACACCTTC,CASSSAQRGGYTF,many,TRBV28,.,TRBJ1-2
TGTGCCAGCAGTTACCAGGGACAGGGCTATGGCTACACCTTC,CASSYQGQGYGYTF,many,TRBV6-5,TRBD1,TRBJ1-2
TGTGCCAGCAGCGCTCGGGACGGCTACACAGATACGCAGTATTTT,CASSARDGYTDTQYF,many,TRBV9,.,TRBJ2-3
TGTGCCAGCAGTTTGATAGCGGGAGTTATAAATGAGCAGTTCTTC,CASSLIAGVINEQFF,many,TRBV27,TRBD2,TRBJ2-1
TGCGCCAGCAGCTTGGCAGCCTCAGAGACCCAGTACTTC,CASSLAASETQYF,many,TRBV5-1,.,TRBJ2-5
TGCGCCAGCAGCCCACGGACAGGGCTTAGCACAGATACGCAGTATTTT,CASSPRTGLSTDTQYF,many,TRBV5-1,TRBD1,TRBJ2-3
TGCAGTGCTAGAGAGGGGACAGGGAGTAGCACCATATATTTT,CSAREGTGSSTIYF,many,TRBV20-1,TRBD1,TRBJ1-3
TGTGCCAGCAGTTCCCTCTTTGGGACCCGCACAGATACGCAGTATTTT,CASSSLFGTRTDTQYF,many,TRBV6-5,.,TRBJ2-3
TGTGCCACCAGTGATCCCGACAATGAGCAGTTCTTC,CATSDPDNEQFF,.,TRBV24-1,.,TRBJ2-1
TGTGCCAGCAGCACAACAGATACGCAGTATTTT,CASSTTDTQYF,many,TRBV2,.,TRBJ2-3
TGTGCCAGCAGTTACTTAGCGGGCACAGATACGCAGTATTTT,CASSYLAGTDTQYF,many,TRBV6-2/TRBV6-3,.,TRBJ2-3
TGTGCCAGCAGTTACTCGCGGGGACTGCTCAATCAGCCCCAGCATTTT,CASSYSRGLLNQPQHF,.,TRBV6-2/TRBV6-3,.,TRBJ1-5
TGTGCCAGCAGGTTTACAGGGGCATGGGATGGAGAGACCCAGTACTTC,CASRFTGAWDGETQYF,many,TRBV11-2,TRBD1,TRBJ2-5
TGCGCCAGCAGCCAGAAACAGGGACCCGGCACCGGGGAGCTGTTTTTT,CASSQKQGPGTGELFF,many,TRBV4-1,.,TRBJ2-2
TGTGCCAGCAGGGCCGACCGGGGGCCCCAGCATTTT,CASRADRGPQHF,many,TRBV27,.,TRBJ1-5
TGTGCCAGCTCTTCCGGGGGCGCTAACAATGAAAAACTGTTTTTT,CASSSGGANNEKLFF,.,TRBV6-1,.,TRBJ1-4
TGTGCCAGCGCCCGGGACTTGACCTACGAGCAGTACTTC,CASARDLTYEQYF,many,TRBV28,.,TRBJ2-7
TGTGCCAGCAGTGTACTACAGGGAAGCTCTGAAGCTTTCTTT,CASSVLQGSSEAFF,many,TRBV6-1,.,TRBJ1-1
TGTGCCGCATCGGACCTTAGCTCCTACGAGCAGTACTTC,CAASDLSSYEQYF,few,TRBV2,.,TRBJ2-7
TGCGCCAGCAGCTTGAGTCTAGCGGGAGGGCAGGTATTCACAGATACGCAGTATTTT,CASSLSLAGGQVFTDTQYF,.,TRBV5-1,TRBD2,TRBJ2-3
TGCAGTGCTAGATCCACTAATCAGCCCCAGCATTTT,CSARSTNQPQHF,many,TRBV20-1,.,TRBJ1-5
TGCGCCAGCAGCGTTGAGGGAGGGAGCTACGAGCAGTACTTC,CASSVEGGSYEQYF,.,TRBV5-1,TRBD2,TRBJ2-7
TGTGCCAGCAGTATCGGTGTAGCCGGGGAGACCCAGTACTTC,CASSIGVAGETQYF,many,TRBV6-5,.,TRBJ2-5
TGTGCCACCAGTGAGCCCCGACTAGCGGGAACGGATACGCAGTATTTT,CATSEPRLAGTDTQYF,many,TRBV24-1,TRBD2,TRBJ2-3